This TCR beta chain came from a study of blood T cell repertoires in COVID-19. Study at large: Some COVID-19 samples were acute and others convalescent; all came from the United States, Italy and Spain. T cells, B-cell-depleted T cells, or PBMCs supplied cDNA or gDNA.

This CDR3 is 14 amino acids long. Germline CDR1 reads MDHEN; CDR2 reads SYDVKM. J gave up 2 bases and V 11 bases, and 8 bases lay outside the gene matches. Clones were read by immunoSEQ multiplex PCR, and TCRdb kept only the in-frame ones, dropping some. The sample contains approximately 150,000 clones, roughly four fifths of which appear only once. The clonotype comes from a human donor in a cohort sampled during active COVID-19. The sequenced material came from peripheral blood. The V and J genes are TRBV28 and TRBJ2-3, with 9 bases aligning to TRBD2. CDR3 in amino acids: CAWAAGGYTDTQYF. The CDR3, as DNA: TGTGCCTGGGCAGCGGGGGGTTACACAGATACGCAGTATTTT. Supplemented by reference TRBV28 and TRBJ2-3, the full variable domain reads DVKVTQSSRYLVKRTGEKVFLECVQDMDHENMFWYRQDPGLGLRLIYFSYDVKMKEKGDIPEGYSVSREKKERFSLILESASTNQTSMYLCAWAAGGYTDTQYFGPGTRLTVL.